This note documents a single T cell receptor (beta chain) sequence. RNA amounts of 0.5 to 1 ug underwent reverse transcription with random hexamers. TCRdb independently ran MiXCR on the immunoSEQ multiplex PCR reads; one entry per CDR3 protein. The top ten hold around 0.24% of the sample, which has approximately 120,000 distinct CDR3 sequences, around 91% seen once. CDR1 is MNHEY and CDR2 is SMNVEV in the germline V gene (reference sequence). The CDR3 spans 14 residues. Trimming removed 5 bases from V and 2 bases from J, with 10 bases in between. The source of the sample is a study of CD8 T cells in Susac syndrome. Sequencing of TCR beta covered CD8+ and CD4+ T cells obtained from blood. TEMRA cells underwent FACS enrichment and CD8+ and CD4+ T cells underwent negative isolation.

The chain couples TRBV27 to TRBJ2-1; tentative D call: TRBD2 (5 bases). The sample consisted of CD8+ T cells from PBMCs. The TCR originated in a human donor with multiple sclerosis. CDR3 in amino acids: CASSRVGAYNEQFF. The CDR3 DNA follows: TGTGCCAGCAGTCGGGTGGGAGCCTACAATGAGCAGTTCTTC.